The next 23 T cell receptor beta chains were all read from a single sample in a study of blood T cell repertoires in COVID-19. Some clones are missing from TCRdb's copy, which holds only in-frame ones; the method was immunoSEQ multiplex PCR. The sample lists about 190,000 clones, approximately 91% occurring once. The specimen was peripheral blood. These receptors were collected from a man aged 30 to 45 with acute or convalescent COVID-19.

The gene calls are TRBV27 and TRBJ1-1, with TRBD1 identical over 7 bases. The V segment lost 4 bases and the J segment 5 bases; nucleotides outside the gene matches: 13. Per the germline V gene, CDR1 is MNHEY and CDR2 is SMNVEV (reference sequence). The CDR3 is 16 residues long. DNA for the CDR3: TGTGCCAGCAGTTCCGGACGACAGGGTATCTATACTGAAGCTTTCTTT. The encoded protein is CASSSGRQGIYTEAFF.

This chain connects TRBV3-1 (or the pseudogene TRBV3-2) to TRBJ1-2; D call uncertain. CDR3 length equals 13 residues. Germline V CDR1 and CDR2: LGHDT, YNNKEL (reference sequence). The germline V and J ends were trimmed by 7 bases and 2 bases, with 11 bases remaining between them. In DNA, the CDR3 is TGTGCCAGCACCCGAGGAGGGAACTATGGCTACACCTTC. Its translation: CASTRGGNYGYTF.

The CDR3 region is CASRQGDQPQHF. The CDR3 nucleotides read TGTGCCAGTCGACAGGGGGATCAGCCCCAGCATTTT. The chain employs TRBV19 and TRBJ1-5, with 9 bases that match TRBD1. The CDR3 is 12 residues long. Germline lookup yields CDR1 LNHDA and CDR2 SQIVND (reference sequence). V shed 8 bases, J shed 5 bases, and the junction held 1 base outside the gene matches. Full variable domain (outside the CDR3, taken from reference TRBV19 and TRBJ1-5): DGGITQSPKYLFRKEGQNVTLSCEQNLNHDAMYWYRQDPGQGLRLIYYSQIVNDFQKGDIAEGYSVSREKKESFPLTVTSAQKNPTAFYLCASRQGDQPQHFGDGTRLSIL.

The V gene is TRBV27, the J gene TRBJ1-4; no reliable D call. V was cut by 6 bases and J by 7 bases, with 15 bases left in between. Germline V gives CDR1 MNHEY, CDR2 SMNVEV (reference sequence). This CDR3 spans 14 amino acids. CDR3 residues: CASRSITRSEKLFF. The CDR3, as DNA: TGTGCCAGCAGGTCAATCACAAGGAGTGAAAAACTGTTTTTT.

The genes are TRBV25-1 and TRBJ1-5, with 7 bases identical to TRBD1. With 2 bases clipped from V and 5 bases from J, the junction kept 9 bases outside the gene matches. Germline V lookup: CDR1 MGHDK, CDR2 SYGVNS. The CDR3 covers 16 residues. CDR3 amino acids: CASSEGDRAVHQPQHF. The CDR3 DNA follows: TGTGCCAGCAGTGAAGGAGACAGGGCCGTACATCAGCCCCAGCATTTT.

The V call is TRBV5-6, the J call TRBJ2-5, with a tentative D call TRBD1 (6 bases). The length of the CDR3 is 15 residues. Germline CDR1 and CDR2: SGHDT and YYEEEE. V shed 1 base and J shed 1 base, with 11 bases lying between them. CDR3 in DNA: TGTGCCAGCAGCTTGCCCAGGGGATCCCAAGAGACCCAGTACTTC. Its protein product is CASSLPRGSQETQYF.

The chain couples TRBV5-1 to TRBJ2-7; 10 bases match TRBD1. V gave up 3 bases and J gave up 0 bases; unmatched junction bases: 0. Germline assignment: CDR1 SGHRS and CDR2 YFSETQ. CDR3 length: 14 amino acids. The CDR3 reads CASSWTGGSYEQYF. The CDR3, as DNA: TGCGCCAGCAGCTGGACAGGGGGCTCCTACGAGCAGTACTTC.

This clone was picked up one time. The chain links TRBV19 to TRBJ1-1, with D perhaps TRBD1 (5 bases). The CDR3 consists of 15 residues. Germline V CDR1 and CDR2: LNHDA, SQIVND (reference sequence). V was trimmed by 6 bases and J by 3 bases, leaving 17 bases between them. CDR3 in amino acids: CASRVPAGAYTEAFF. Written as DNA, the CDR3 is TGTGCCAGTAGGGTCCCCGCTGGGGCCTACACTGAAGCTTTCTTT.

The J gene is TRBJ1-5, the V gene TRBV4-1, with D possibly matching TRBD1 (5 bases). The CDR3 runs 16 residues. Trimming removed 1 base at V and 11 bases at J, with 21 bases between. Germline lookup yields CDR1 MGHRA and CDR2 YSYEKL. In DNA, the CDR3 is TGCGCCAGCAGCCAAGGAAATGGACAAAAGCGGGAGGCCCAGCATTTT. Its translation is CASSQGNGQKREAQHF.

The rearrangement uses TRBV6-5 and TRBJ2-5; possible D gene TRBD2, 6 bases. Germline lookup yields CDR1 MNHEY and CDR2 SVGAGI. The CDR3 totals 14 residues. Trimming shortened V by 8 bases and J by 1 base, and 14 bases separated the two germline ends. CDR3 DNA sequence: TGTGCCAGCGGCGTGGGGGGATCCCAAGAGACCCAGTACTTC. As protein: CASGVGGSQETQYF.

This sequence joins TRBV19 and TRBJ2-3; 9 positions agree with TRBD2. The CDR3 length is 15 residues. V lost 3 bases, J lost 4 bases, and 5 bases stayed unmatched. The germline V gene encodes CDR1 LNHDA and CDR2 SQIVND (reference sequence). The CDR3 nucleotides read TGTGCCAGTAGTATCTTGGCGGGGGGGCCAGATACGCAGTATTTT. This codes for CASSILAGGPDTQYF.

V gene TRBV7-3 combines with J gene TRBJ2-5, with D perhaps TRBD2 (6 bases). CDR1 is SGHTA and CDR2 is FQGTGA in the germline V gene. The CDR3 consists of 14 residues. V was clipped by 5 bases and J by 3 bases, with 13 bases between them. Here the CDR3 DNA reads TGTGCCAGCAGCCTTGGAGGGTCCAAAGAGACCCAGTACTTC. Residues: CASSLGGSKETQYF.

J is TRBJ1-2 and V is TRBV6-1; perhaps TRBD1 as D (6 bases). Germline CDR1 and CDR2: MNHNS and SASEGT. Trimming cost V 7 bases and J 3 bases, with 15 bases left between them. The CDR3 is 14 amino acids. In DNA form, the CDR3 reads TGTGCCAGCACCCCAAGGACAGACTACTATGGCTACACCTTC. Translated: CASTPRTDYYGYTF.

The DNA of the CDR3 is TGTGCCAGCAGTTCCCGGACAAGAACCGAGCAGTACTTC. Its protein product is CASSSRTRTEQYF. This chain joins TRBV28 and TRBJ2-7; D is possibly TRBD1 (5 bases). The CDR3 length is 13 residues. Germline CDR1 and CDR2: MDHEN and SYDVKM. V gave up 4 bases and J gave up 6 bases, with 13 bases separating them. The full variable domain, rest sourced from reference TRBV28 and TRBJ2-7, is DVKVTQSSRYLVKRTGEKVFLECVQDMDHENMFWYRQDPGLGLRLIYFSYDVKMKEKGDIPEGYSVSREKKERFSLILESASTNQTSMYLCASSSRTRTEQYFGPGTRLTVT.

The chain employs TRBV30 and TRBJ2-1; TRBD2 matches at 14 bases. Per the germline V gene, CDR1 is GTSNPN and CDR2 is SVGIG (reference sequence). J was trimmed by 9 bases and V by 8 bases; bases with no gene match: 15. This CDR3 spans 16 amino acids. The CDR3: CARGTSGSHIMGEQFF. The CDR3 DNA sequence: TGTGCCCGTGGGACTAGCGGGAGCCATATAATGGGTGAGCAGTTCTTC.

The CDR3 spells CASQTSPSTDTQYF. CDR3 coding DNA: TGTGCCAGCCAGACTAGCCCTAGCACAGATACGCAGTATTTT. This chain uses TRBV6-5 with TRBJ2-3; 7 bases line up with TRBD2. The germline V gene encodes CDR1 MNHEY and CDR2 SVGAGI. The CDR3 covers 14 residues. J was trimmed by 0 bases and V by 8 bases; bases with no gene match: 5.

The J gene is TRBJ1-5, the V gene TRBV28; 7 bases are shared with TRBD1. The CDR3 sequence is 14 residues long. Germline V gene data show CDR1 as MDHEN and CDR2 as SYDVKM. With V trimmed by 8 bases and J by 5 bases, 9 bases remained unmatched. This CDR3 reads CASLLAGGYQPQHF. CDR3 in DNA: TGTGCCAGCTTACTGGCAGGGGGATATCAGCCCCAGCATTTT.

V usage is TRBV29-1 and J usage is TRBJ1-2; 7 bases agree with TRBD1. The CDR3 runs to 12 residues. V trimming: 5 bases; J trimming: 4 bases; junction bases outside the gene matches: 4. Germline V gene sequence: CDR1 SQVTM, CDR2 ANQGSEA. CDR3: CSVQGGSYGYTF. For the CDR3, the DNA is TGCAGCGTTCAAGGGGGCAGCTATGGCTACACCTTC.

The chain uses TRBV9 and TRBJ2-3; unclear D gene. V lost 3 bases and J lost 6, with 11 bases in between. Looked up from germline, CDR1 is SGDLS and CDR2 is YYNGEE. This CDR3 is built from 13 residues. CDR3: CASSATGADTQYF. The CDR3 nucleotides read TGTGCCAGCAGCGCCACGGGTGCGGATACGCAGTATTTT.

J is TRBJ2-7 and V is TRBV11-2; D remains unclear. Germline loops: CDR1 SGHAT, CDR2 FQNNGV. V was trimmed by 4 bases and J by 0 bases, leaving 7 bases between them. The CDR3 sequence is 13 residues long. The CDR3 sequence: CASSSTDSYEQYF. In DNA, the CDR3 is TGTGCCAGCAGCTCCACAGACTCCTACGAGCAGTACTTC.

V is TRBV18 and J is TRBJ1-1; D possibly corresponds to TRBD1 (5 bases). The CDR3 consists of 16 residues. V lost 1 base and J lost 1, with 13 bases in between. Germline V gene data show CDR1 as KGHSH and CDR2 as LQKENI. CDR3 in amino acids: CASSPLDSHRNTEAFF. Here the CDR3 DNA reads TGTGCCAGCTCACCACTTGACAGCCACAGGAACACTGAAGCTTTCTTT.

The chain uses TRBV7-9 and TRBJ2-7; 9 nucleotides line up with TRBD2. The CDR3 spans 14 residues. CDR1 is SEHNR and CDR2 is FQNEAQ in the germline V gene (reference sequence). V was pared by 5 bases and J by 5 bases, with 7 bases of the junction left unmatched. The CDR3 region is CASSQGLAFDEQYF. The CDR3 DNA reads TGTGCCAGCAGCCAAGGACTAGCGTTCGACGAGCAGTACTTC.

The chain uses TRBV9 and TRBJ1-1, with 7 positions matching TRBD1. The CDR3 extends over 15 amino acids. Germline lookup yields CDR1 SGDLS and CDR2 YYNGEE. The V and J ends lost 0 bases and 0 bases, in that order; junction bases with no gene match: 2. This chain's CDR3 is CASSVGGQLNTEAFF. The CDR3 DNA is TGTGCCAGCAGCGTAGGGGGACAGTTGAACACTGAAGCTTTCTTT.